This TCR beta chain was observed in a study of identical twins. CDR1 DFQATT and CDR2 SNEGSKA come from the germline V gene (reference sequence). V was trimmed by 7 bases and J by 5 bases, leaving 18 bases between them. The CDR3 is 13 amino acids. TCRdb reanalysed the 5' RACE reads using MiXCR and keeps one entry per CDR3 protein. Altogether fewer than 900,000 distinct CDR3 sequences are present, 15% to 20% being singletons, with the ten largest covering around 13%. The data were also submitted as part of a second study, on T cells expressing NK-cell markers. From that study: Uncertainty persisted over the HCMV specificity of expanded NKG2C+ T cell clones.

The sequence came from a woman between 18 and 29 years old in good health. The genes are TRBV20-1 and TRBJ2-7, with D perhaps matching TRBD1 or TRBD2 (5 bases each). The sequenced material came from PBMCs. The CDR3 protein is CSGLIGARNEQYF. The CDR3 region has the DNA TGCAGTGGCTTAATCGGGGCGCGGAACGAGCAGTACTTC.